This TCR beta chain stems from a study of blood T cell repertoires in COVID-19. Sequencing was performed with immunoSEQ multiplex PCR; in TCRdb, only in-frame clones are kept and a portion is missing. The repertoire includes 250,000 to 300,000 clones, approximately 87% of them detected once, and about 4.6% sits in the top ten. This CDR3 has 15 residues. J lost 6 bases, V lost 8 bases, and 10 bases had no gene match. Per the germline V gene, CDR1 is MNHEY and CDR2 is SVGAGI. The sequence was obtained from a man in his 60s who had recovered from COVID-19. The rearrangement links TRBV6-5 to TRBJ1-5; 10 bases line up with TRBD1. The sample was peripheral blood. The CDR3 sequence is CASWGGGTGVQPQHF. The CDR3 DNA is TGTGCCAGCTGGGGGGGCGGGACAGGGGTTCAGCCCCAGCATTTT.